Presented here are 6 T cell receptor beta chains from one specimen sequenced in a study of T cells in Graves' hyperthyroidism and ophthalmopathy. Amplified TCR beta CDR3 regions came from RNA transcripts. With the HTBI primer set, the TCR CDR3 went through a first round of RT-PCR. Each CDR3 protein gets one entry after TCRdb re-called the multiplex PCR reads with MiXCR. The table includes 350,000 or so distinct CDR3 sequences, 15% to 20% detected once. The specimen was blood. The receptors were sampled from a woman aged 45-65 years with Graves' hyperthyroidism.

The sample holds many counts of this clonotype. The chain couples TRBV28 to TRBJ2-4; D is ambiguous. With 5 bases removed from V and 5 bases from J, the gap between germline ends came to 13 bases. The germline CDR1 and CDR2 sequences are MDHEN and SYDVKM. The CDR3 covers 14 residues. The CDR3 sequence: CASSRAQAENIQYF. As DNA, the CDR3 is TGTGCCAGCAGTCGGGCTCAGGCGGAAAACATTCAGTACTTC.

This clonotype was observed at least ten times. This chain uses TRBV3-1 with TRBJ1-4; D not resolved. The V and J ends lost 2 bases and 12 bases respectively, with 10 bases between them. This CDR3 has 12 amino acids. Germline V gives CDR1 LGHDT, CDR2 YNNKEL (reference sequence). The CDR3 reads CASSQIGRELFF. CDR3 nucleotides: TGTGCCAGCAGCCAAATAGGGAGAGAACTGTTTTTT.

In this sample, this clonotype turned up many times. The V and J genes are TRBV12-3 or TRBV12-4 and TRBJ1-1, with D possibly being TRBD1 (5 bases). This CDR3 region has 13 residues. V gave up 3 bases and J gave up 4 bases, with 9 bases separating them. The CDR3 sequence: CASSFGGGTEAFF. The DNA for the CDR3 is TGTGCCAGCAGTTTCGGGGGAGGCACTGAAGCTTTCTTT.

This chain links TRBV6-1 with TRBJ1-4; D call uncertain. CDR1 and CDR2 from the germline V gene are MNHNS and SASEGT. The CDR3 is 16 residues long. V shed 6 bases and J shed 1 base, with 15 bases lying between them. CDR3 bases: TGTGCCAGCAGGGCGACCCCACCGGAAACTAATGAAAAACTGTTTTTT. Amino acid sequence: CASRATPPETNEKLFF.

The J gene is TRBJ2-7, the V gene TRBV6-2 or TRBV6-3; tentatively, D is TRBD2 (5 bases). The length of the CDR3 is 15 residues. Germline V gene sequence: CDR1 MNHEY, CDR2 SVGEGT. The V and J ends lost 2 bases and 1 base respectively, with 12 bases between them. The chain's CDR3 is CASSYDSVRSYEQYV. CDR3 bases: TGTGCCAGCAGTTACGATAGCGTAAGGTCCTACGAGCAGTACGTC.

This clonotype was detected ten times or more. The V and J genes are TRBV29-1 and TRBJ2-1, with 10 bases identical to TRBD2. CDR3 length: 18 residues. The germline gives CDR1 SQVTM, CDR2 ANQGSEA. J was trimmed by 11 bases and V by 0 bases; bases with no gene match: 19. The CDR3 sequence is CSVEDPGSISSGSNQQFF. The CDR3 region has the DNA TGCAGCGTTGAAGATCCGGGCAGTATCTCTAGCGGGAGTAATCAGCAGTTCTTC.